This T cell receptor (beta chain) was profiled in a study of monozygotic twins with inflammatory bowel disease (dated by TCRdb to between 2018 and 2020). The study in broad terms: In total, around 28 monozygotic twin pairs made up the full study: 19 Danish pairs, all IBD-discordant, plus nine German pairs, of which four were IBD-concordant and five were IBD-discordant. The search for disease-associated traits relied mainly on comparing, within discordant pairs, IBD patients with their genetically identical healthy co-twins. Each individual had, on average, about 151 000 unique TCRalpha sequences and 181 000 unique TCRbeta sequences available for analysis.

From the cysteine up to the phenylalanine, the CDR3 has a length of 15 residues. This entry has no DNA. The germline V gene specifies SGHVS as CDR1 and FNYEAQ as CDR2. From each donor, a roughly 2.6 ml peripheral blood sample was collected into PAXgene tubes and stored at -80 degrees C. Without T cell sorting, total RNA was isolated from whole blood using the PAXgene blood miRNA kit on an automated QIAcube. Deep TCRalpha and TCRbeta repertoire profiling with unique molecular barcoding was performed on peripheral blood of monozygotic twin pairs concordant or discordant for inflammatory bowel disease. Smoking habits were recorded for all twin pairs, and each individual was classified as a current, former or never smoker. On the study overall, not on this receptor specifically: The analysis was unable to tell different T cell subtypes apart. IBD patients shared fewer clonotypes with other individuals than healthy twins did, most markedly in patients showing signs of disease activity. The results gave no support for a single strong signal or clonotype linked to IBD. Because patients received different immunosuppressive treatments, the repertoires may have picked up extra background noise and variability between individuals. Measured by the inverse Simpson index, TCRbeta repertoire diversity was lower in IBD patients than in their healthy co-twins. Concordant and discordant twins showed no difference in repertoire similarity, possibly because of limited statistical power.

Library method: 5' RACE. The input for every TCR library was 3,500 to 4,500 ng of total RNA. For each sample, cDNA was synthesized in eight separate reactions using SMARTScribe reverse transcriptase. During cDNA synthesis, template switching introduced unique molecular identifiers that contained a 6-nucleotide sample barcode. TCRalpha and TCRbeta cDNA was amplified in two nested PCRs of approximately 17 and 9 cycles, and bead purification was carried out after each PCR. Before amplification, the cDNA was treated with uracil DNA-glycosylase and purified using the QIAquick PCR purification kit. In the second PCR, Illumina TruSeq-compatible adapters and sample-specific barcodes were added. TapeStation and Qubit were used to check library quality and concentration, and 4 to 6 ng of each library went into the pool. Sequencing of pooled libraries was carried out on an Illumina HiSeq2500 single-index Rapid Run using 2 x 100 bp reads and custom sequencing primers. As for the original processing: MiGEC version 1.2.6 was used for UMI-based consensus assembly, which corrected PCR and sequencing errors. MiXCR version 2.1.1 was used for V(D)J alignment, clonotype assembly and CDR3 extraction. Gene usage, clonotype sharing and MAIT/NKT TCR abundance were normalised by analysing the top 1000, 10 000 and 20 000 clonotypes per sample. Diversity was computed as the inverse Simpson index with the vegan R package after downsampling to 27 000 UMIs. Paired Mann-Whitney U tests were applied to discordant twin pairs, and Benjamini-Hochberg correction was used for multiple testing. The reads went through TCRdb reprocessing, and each CDR3 protein sequence gets one entry with no DNA. V and J calls and clone size were set by TCRdb, not the authors. The table of this sample itemizes around 380,000 distinct CDR3 sequences. Around 2.3% of the sample belongs to the ten largest clones.

Details on this clonotype: What antigen it recognizes has not been identified.

Here the chain combines TRBV7-6 and TRBJ1-1. The material sequenced was blood. This sequence was found in a human donor with ulcerative colitis or Crohn's disease, or a healthy co-twin of an affected twin (not recorded which). The CDR3 sequence is CASSLGGTPRTEAFF.